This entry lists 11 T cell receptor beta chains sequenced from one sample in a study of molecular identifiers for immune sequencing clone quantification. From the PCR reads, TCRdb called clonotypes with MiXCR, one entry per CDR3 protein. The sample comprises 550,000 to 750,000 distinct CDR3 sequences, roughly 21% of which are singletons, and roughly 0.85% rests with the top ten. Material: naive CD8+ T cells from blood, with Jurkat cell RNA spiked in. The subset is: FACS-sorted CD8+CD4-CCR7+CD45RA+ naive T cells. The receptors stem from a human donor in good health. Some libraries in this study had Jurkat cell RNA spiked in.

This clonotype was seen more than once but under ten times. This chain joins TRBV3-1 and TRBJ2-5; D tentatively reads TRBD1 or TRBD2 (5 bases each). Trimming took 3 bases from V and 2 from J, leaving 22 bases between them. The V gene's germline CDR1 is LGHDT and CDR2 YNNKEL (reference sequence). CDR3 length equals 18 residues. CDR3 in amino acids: CASSHSGARIPNQETQYF. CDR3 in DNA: TGTGCCAGCAGCCATTCCGGGGCTCGTATTCCCAATCAAGAGACCCAGTACTTC.

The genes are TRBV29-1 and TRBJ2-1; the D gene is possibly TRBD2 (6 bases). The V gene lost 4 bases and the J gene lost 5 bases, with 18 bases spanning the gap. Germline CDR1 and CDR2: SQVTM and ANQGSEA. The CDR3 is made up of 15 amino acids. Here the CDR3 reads CSVVGEAVYHNEQFF. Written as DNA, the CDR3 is TGCAGCGTTGTGGGGGAGGCGGTATACCACAATGAGCAGTTCTTC.

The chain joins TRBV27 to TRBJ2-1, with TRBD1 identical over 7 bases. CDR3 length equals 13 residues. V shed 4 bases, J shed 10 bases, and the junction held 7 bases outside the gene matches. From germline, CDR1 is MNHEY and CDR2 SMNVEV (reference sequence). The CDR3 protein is CASSSRQGYEQFF. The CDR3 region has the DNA TGTGCCAGCAGTTCTCGACAGGGCTACGAGCAGTTCTTC.

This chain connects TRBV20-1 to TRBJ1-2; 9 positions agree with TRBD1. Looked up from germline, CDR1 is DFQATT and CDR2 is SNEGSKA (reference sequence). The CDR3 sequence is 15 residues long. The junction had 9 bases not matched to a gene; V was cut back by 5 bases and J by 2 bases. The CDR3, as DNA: TGCAGTGCTCTAACCTCCGGGACAGGGAACTATGGCTACACCTTC. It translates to CSALTSGTGNYGYTF.

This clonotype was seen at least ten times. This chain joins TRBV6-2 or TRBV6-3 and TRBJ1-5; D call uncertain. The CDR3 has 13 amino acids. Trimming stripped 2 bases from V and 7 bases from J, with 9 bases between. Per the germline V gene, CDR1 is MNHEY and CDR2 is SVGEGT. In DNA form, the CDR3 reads TGTGCCAGCAGTTACCCTTGGGGACAGCCCCAGCATTTT. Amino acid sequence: CASSYPWGQPQHF.

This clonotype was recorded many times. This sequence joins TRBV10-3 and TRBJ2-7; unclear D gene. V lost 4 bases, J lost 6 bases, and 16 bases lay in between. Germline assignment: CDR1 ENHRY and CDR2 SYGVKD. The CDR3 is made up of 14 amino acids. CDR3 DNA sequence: TGTGCCATCAGTGTTTCACCCGTCGAGTCCGAGCAGTACTTC. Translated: CAISVSPVESEQYF.

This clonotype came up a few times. DNA for the CDR3: TGCAGCGTTGAGGGTGAGGACACAAACTCCTACGAGCAGTACTTC. It specifies CSVEGEDTNSYEQYF. This chain links TRBV29-1 with TRBJ2-7, with a tentative D call TRBD1 (5 bases). V was shortened by 3 bases and J by 0 bases, with 15 bases between the two germline ends. The CDR3 is made up of 15 amino acids. The germline gives CDR1 SQVTM, CDR2 ANQGSEA.

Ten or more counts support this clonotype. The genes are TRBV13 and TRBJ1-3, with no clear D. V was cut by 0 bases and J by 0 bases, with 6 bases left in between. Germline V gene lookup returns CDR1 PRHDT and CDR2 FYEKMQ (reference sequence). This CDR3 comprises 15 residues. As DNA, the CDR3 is TGTGCCAGCAGCTTAGGGGCGAGCTCTGGAAACACCATATATTTT. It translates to CASSLGASSGNTIYF. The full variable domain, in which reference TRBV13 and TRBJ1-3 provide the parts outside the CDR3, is AAGVIQSPRHLIKEKRETATLKCYPIPRHDTVYWYQQGPGQDPQFLISFYEKMQSDKGSIPDRFSAQQFSDYHSELNMSSLELGDSALYFCASSLGASSGNTIYFGEGSWLTVV.

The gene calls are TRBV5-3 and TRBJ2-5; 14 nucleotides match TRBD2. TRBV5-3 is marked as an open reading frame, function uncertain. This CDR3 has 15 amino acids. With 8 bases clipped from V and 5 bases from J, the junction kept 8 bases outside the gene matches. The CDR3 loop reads CASNSGLAGGETQYF. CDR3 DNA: TGTGCCAGCAACTCCGGACTAGCGGGAGGCGAGACCCAGTACTTC.

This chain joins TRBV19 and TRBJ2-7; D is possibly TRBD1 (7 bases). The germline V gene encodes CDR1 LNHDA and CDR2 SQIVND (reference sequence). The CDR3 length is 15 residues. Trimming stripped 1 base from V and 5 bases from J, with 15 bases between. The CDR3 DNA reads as TGTGCCAGTAGTATAGGACAGGGACTTTCCCACGAGCAGTACTTC. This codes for CASSIGQGLSHEQYF.

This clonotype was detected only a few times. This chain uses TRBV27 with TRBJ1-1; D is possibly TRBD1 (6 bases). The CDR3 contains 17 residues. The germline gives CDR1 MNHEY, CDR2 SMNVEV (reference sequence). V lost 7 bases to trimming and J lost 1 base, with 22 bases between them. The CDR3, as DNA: TGTGCCAGCACTAACCATTGGGGGCTGGGGAGGAACACTGAAGCTTTCTTT. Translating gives CASTNHWGLGRNTEAFF.